What follows are 9 T cell receptor beta chains derived from one specimen sequenced in a study of shared clonotypes between healthy human individuals. Measured with immunoSEQ multiplex PCR; TCRdb has only the in-frame clones, and not every one. The data contain over 400,000 clones, over 75% of them singletons. Material for sequencing was PBMCs. The receptors derive from a woman between 40 and 50 years old in good health. Some clones in this sample may be carry-over from other donors' samples.

This clone has a handful of counts. A far larger clone is off by one base, so a read error is likely. The sample has other DNA sequences that encode this CDR3 too. The chain has TRBV28 and TRBJ1-5, with D unclear. V was cut by 2 bases and J by 3 bases, with 14 bases left in between. This CDR3 is 16 amino acids long. Germline CDR1 MDHEN, CDR2 SYDVKM. CDR3 residues: CASSLAADSYNQPQHF. The DNA of the CDR3 is TGTGCCAGCAGTTTAGCCGCAGATAGCTACAATCAGCCCCAGCATTTT.

This clone was found once. This chain links TRBV11-2 with TRBJ2-7; perhaps TRBD2 as D (5 bases). The CDR3 totals 15 residues. The V gene lost 4 bases and the J gene lost 0 bases, with 13 bases spanning the gap. Germline values: CDR1 SGHAT, CDR2 FQNNGV. The CDR3 DNA reads as TGTGCCAGCAGCTCCGATCCCACTAGCTCCTACGAGCAGTACTTC. Its translation is CASSSDPTSSYEQYF.

In the case of this clone: The conserved phenylalanine or tryptophan normally closing the CDR3 is absent here, so this likely arose from a read error. This sequence joins TRBV29-1 and TRBJ1-1; D ambiguous. From germline, CDR1 is SQVTM and CDR2 ANQGSEA. Trimming shortened V by 4 bases and J by 1 base, and 13 bases separated the two germline ends. The CDR3 loop spans 14 amino acids. The CDR3, as DNA: TGCAGCGTTGCCTCCGGGGTGTCGAACACTGAAGCTTTCTAT. Residues: CSVASGVSNTEAFY.

The V call is TRBV5-5, the J call TRBJ2-1; D call uncertain. Between the trimmed V and J ends, which lost 6 bases and 8 bases, there was a span of 24 bases. The CDR3 is 16 amino acids. Germline V gene sequence: CDR1 SGHKS, CDR2 YYEKEE (reference sequence). Here the CDR3 DNA reads TGTGCCAGCATCGGGCAGGTGGGATCCACAATTTATGAGCAGTTCTTC. Residues: CASIGQVGSTIYEQFF.

V and J are TRBV4-2 and TRBJ2-7; TRBD1 agrees at 9 bases. Per the germline V gene, CDR1 is LGHNA and CDR2 is YNFKEQ. The CDR3 spans 15 residues. Trimming took 1 base from V and 5 from J; bases not matched to a gene: 6. The CDR3 bases are TGTGCCAGCAGCCAAGGTACAGGGGGCATCGACGAGCAGTACTTC. It codes for CASSQGTGGIDEQYF.

The chain recombines TRBV5-1 with TRBJ2-5; TRBD2 matches at 13 bases. Germline CDR1 is SGHRS and CDR2 is YFSETQ. This CDR3 has 17 amino acids. J gave up 2 bases and V 4 bases, and 8 bases lay outside the gene matches. As DNA, the CDR3 is TGCGCCAGCAGCGAACGACTAGCGGGAGGTTGGCAAGAGACCCAGTACTTC. Protein product: CASSERLAGGWQETQYF.

The V gene is TRBV18, the J gene TRBJ2-7, with 10 positions matching TRBD1. V dropped 6 bases and J dropped 5; count of bases not matched to a gene: 7. The germline V gene has CDR1 KGHSH and CDR2 LQKENI. This CDR3 has 14 amino acids. The CDR3: CASSPQTGGDEQYF. The CDR3 nucleotides read TGTGCCAGCTCCCCGCAGACAGGGGGCGACGAGCAGTACTTC.

A single count supports this clone. The chain has TRBV2 and TRBJ2-1; 7 bases fit TRBD1. Unmatched junction bases numbered 12, after V lost 6 bases and J lost 7 bases. The CDR3 sequence is 15 residues long. In germline, CDR1 is SNHLY, CDR2 FYNNEI. The CDR3 DNA is TGTGCCAGCAGACCCGACAGGGCGTCGGGTAATGAGCAGTTCTTC. As protein: CASRPDRASGNEQFF.

This chain links TRBV27 with TRBJ1-1, with D possibly being TRBD1 (5 bases). CDR1 and CDR2 from the germline V gene are MNHEY and SMNVEV (reference sequence). CDR3 length: 13 amino acids. Deletions cut 3 bases from V and 8 bases from J, with 13 bases between. CDR3 sequence reads: CASSFVGVEEAFF. The CDR3 coding sequence is TGTGCCAGCAGTTTTGTAGGGGTGGAAGAAGCTTTCTTT.